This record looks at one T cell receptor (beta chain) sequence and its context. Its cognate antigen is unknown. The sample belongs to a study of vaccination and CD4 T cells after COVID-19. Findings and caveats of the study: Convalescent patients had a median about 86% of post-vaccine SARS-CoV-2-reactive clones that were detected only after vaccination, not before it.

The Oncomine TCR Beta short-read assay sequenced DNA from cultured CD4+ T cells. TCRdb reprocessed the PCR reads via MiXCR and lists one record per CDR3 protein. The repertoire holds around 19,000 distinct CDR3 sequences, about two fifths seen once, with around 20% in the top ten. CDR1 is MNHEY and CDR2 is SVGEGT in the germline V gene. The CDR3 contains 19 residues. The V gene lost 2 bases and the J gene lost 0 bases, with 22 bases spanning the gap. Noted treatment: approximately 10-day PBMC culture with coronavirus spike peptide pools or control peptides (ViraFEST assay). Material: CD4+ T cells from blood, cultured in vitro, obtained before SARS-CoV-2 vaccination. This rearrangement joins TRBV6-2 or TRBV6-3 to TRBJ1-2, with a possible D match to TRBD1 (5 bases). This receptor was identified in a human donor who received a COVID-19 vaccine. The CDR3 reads CASSYAGENGPLTNYGYTF. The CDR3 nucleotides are TGTGCCAGCAGTTACGCGGGGGAAAATGGCCCGTTAACTAACTATGGCTACACCTTC.